These T cell receptor beta chains were read from a single sample in a study of blood T cell repertoires in COVID-19. The method was immunoSEQ multiplex PCR; TCRdb's version includes in-frame clones alone and lacks a portion of them. This table has more than 100,000 clones, over 70% appearing once. The sequenced sample consisted of peripheral blood. The receptor set was obtained from a man aged 50-59 years with active COVID-19. The CDR3 runs from the conserved cysteine through the conserved F or W. The D gene is left open where the match is weak. Only some rows state a clone size, as once, few, many or a class for expanded clones.

cdr3_length j_call v_call d_call clone_size cdr3_nt cdr3_aa
13 TRBJ2-7 TRBV3-1/TRBV3-2 TRBD1 . TGTGCCAGCAGGCCGACAGGGGGCTACGAGCAGTACTTC CASRPTGGYEQYF
12 TRBJ1-1 TRBV20-1 . . TGCAGTGCTAGTTCACCGGGCACTGAAGCTTTCTTT CSASSPGTEAFF
11 TRBJ1-6 TRBV19 . few TGTGCCAGTAGTAGCGGTTCACCCCTCCACTTT CASSSGSPLHF
12 TRBJ2-7 TRBV2 . . TGTGCCAGCAGTCCCACATCGTACGAGCAGTACTTC CASSPTSYEQYF
15 TRBJ2-7 TRBV5-1 TRBD1 . TGCGCCAGCAGCGTAGCTGCCGGGACAGTCTACGAGCAGTACTTC CASSVAAGTVYEQYF
15 TRBJ1-2 TRBV9 . . TGTGCCAGCAGCGTAGACCCAGTCTTACCAACTGGCTACACCTTC CASSVDPVLPTGYTF
14 TRBJ2-7 TRBV11-1 TRBD1 few TGTGCCAGCAGCTTGGGACAGGATGTATACGAGCAGTACTTC CASSLGQDVYEQYF
15 TRBJ1-2 TRBV23-1 TRBD1 . TGCGCCAGCAGTCTAAGGACAGGGCCCTCCTATGGCTACACCTTC CASSLRTGPSYGYTF
18 TRBJ2-2 TRBV11-3 TRBD1 . TGTGCCAGCAGCTCCTCGCATTTGGGACAGAAGAACACCGGGGAGCTGTTTTTT CASSSSHLGQKNTGELFF
13 TRBJ2-1 TRBV24-1 . . TGTGCCACCAGTGATTCCTACCTCAATGAGCAGTTCTTC CATSDSYLNEQFF
18 TRBJ1-1 TRBV14 . . TGTGCCAGCAGCCACCGGTTTTCCAGTAGGGGATTGGACACTGAAGCTTTCTTT CASSHRFSSRGLDTEAFF
17 TRBJ1-1 TRBV7-2 . once TGTGCCAGCAGCTTAGAAACAGGGCGGGGGATGAACACTGAAGCTTTCTTT CASSLETGRGMNTEAFF
12 TRBJ1-2 TRBV6-5 . . TGTGCCAGCCGGGGGGATTTCTATGGCTACACCTTC CASRGDFYGYTF
16 TRBJ2-1 TRBV6-1 . . TGTGCCAGCAGTGGCCTAGGACAGTACTCCTACAATGAGCAGTTCTTC CASSGLGQYSYNEQFF
13 TRBJ1-2 TRBV4-3 TRBD1 . TGCGCCAGCAGCCCAGGGGGTAGCTATGGCTACACCTTC CASSPGGSYGYTF
12 TRBJ1-1 TRBV25-1 . once TGTGCCAGCAGTGTGGGGGCGACTGAAGCTTTCTTT CASSVGATEAFF
16 TRBJ2-2 TRBV7-2 . . TGTGCCAGCAGGGTCCCGGGACTCCCGGCAATTGGGGAGCTGTTTTTT CASRVPGLPAIGELFF